This is a list of T cell receptor beta chains from one sample in a study of blood T cell repertoires in COVID-19. Sequenced by immunoSEQ multiplex PCR; TCRdb stores in-frame clones only, minus some. The table records 150,000 or so clones, about 74% of them present only once. Sequences were obtained from peripheral blood. Receptors originate from a woman of 80 years or more with acute or convalescent COVID-19. CDR3s include the opening cysteine and the closing phenylalanine or tryptophan. A D gene is named only where the DNA matches it firmly. Only part of the rows carry a size: once, few, many, or a class if the clone is expanded.

clone size: NA; V gene: TRBV4-2; J gene: TRBJ2-1; D gene: TRBD2; CDR3 protein: CASSQVTIAGGAYNEQFF; CDR3 DNA: TGTGCCAGCAGCCAAGTTACAATAGCGGGAGGAGCCTACAATGAGCAGTTCTTC
clone size: once; V gene: TRBV28; J gene: TRBJ2-1; D gene: NA; CDR3 protein: CASKKQGDNEQFF; CDR3 DNA: TGTGCCAGCAAGAAACAGGGAGACAATGAGCAGTTCTTC
clone size: few; V gene: TRBV19; J gene: TRBJ2-5; D gene: TRBD1; CDR3 protein: CASSPRQGKETQYF; CDR3 DNA: TGTGCCAGTAGTCCCCGACAGGGGAAAGAGACCCAGTACTTC
clone size: NA; V gene: TRBV9; J gene: TRBJ1-2; D gene: NA; CDR3 protein: CASSGDRLTGYTF; CDR3 DNA: TGTGCCAGCAGCGGCGACAGATTGACTGGCTACACCTTC
clone size: NA; V gene: TRBV27; J gene: TRBJ2-7; D gene: NA; CDR3 protein: CASSSTGYEQYF; CDR3 DNA: TGTGCCAGCAGTTCGACAGGCTACGAGCAGTACTTC
clone size: NA; V gene: TRBV5-8; J gene: TRBJ1-5; D gene: NA; CDR3 protein: CASSAERGIYSNQPQHF; CDR3 DNA: TGTGCCAGCAGCGCCGAACGCGGAATTTATAGCAATCAGCCCCAGCATTTT
clone size: NA; V gene: TRBV27; J gene: TRBJ2-2; D gene: NA; CDR3 protein: CASSLSTRAGELFF; CDR3 DNA: TGTGCCAGCAGTTTATCGACCAGGGCCGGGGAGCTGTTTTTT
clone size: NA; V gene: TRBV2; J gene: TRBJ2-1; D gene: TRBD2; CDR3 protein: CASSGTSGAWNNEQFF; CDR3 DNA: TGTGCCAGCAGCGGGACTAGCGGGGCTTGGAACAATGAGCAGTTCTTC
clone size: NA; V gene: TRBV7-6; J gene: TRBJ2-1; D gene: TRBD1; CDR3 protein: CASSPMDRGYNEQFF; CDR3 DNA: TGTGCCAGCAGCCCGATGGACAGGGGATACAATGAGCAGTTCTTC
clone size: many; V gene: TRBV3-1/TRBV3-2; J gene: TRBJ2-2; D gene: NA; CDR3 protein: CASSPRTTGELFF; CDR3 DNA: TGTGCCAGCAGCCCGAGGACAACCGGGGAGCTGTTTTTT
clone size: once; V gene: TRBV10-3; J gene: TRBJ2-6; D gene: NA; CDR3 protein: CAISEVLGLSGANVLTF; CDR3 DNA: TGTGCCATCAGTGAGGTACTAGGGCTCTCCGGGGCCAACGTCCTGACTTTC
clone size: NA; V gene: TRBV28; J gene: TRBJ2-6; D gene: NA; CDR3 protein: CASSFYGLGLGRFSGANVLTF; CDR3 DNA: TGTGCCAGCAGTTTTTATGGTCTGGGGTTAGGGAGGTTCTCTGGGGCCAACGTCCTGACTTTC
clone size: NA; V gene: TRBV27; J gene: TRBJ2-2; D gene: NA; CDR3 protein: CASTPGNTGELFF; CDR3 DNA: TGTGCCAGCACCCCGGGTAACACCGGGGAGCTGTTTTTT
clone size: few; V gene: TRBV7-9; J gene: TRBJ2-5; D gene: NA; CDR3 protein: CASRQGGGEETQYF; CDR3 DNA: TGTGCCAGCAGGCAAGGGGGGGGCGAAGAGACCCAGTACTTC
clone size: NA; V gene: TRBV18; J gene: TRBJ2-7; D gene: NA; CDR3 protein: CASSPRASETYEQYF; CDR3 DNA: TGTGCCAGCTCACCACGGGCTAGCGAGACATACGAGCAGTACTTC
clone size: NA; V gene: TRBV11-3; J gene: TRBJ2-1; D gene: NA; CDR3 protein: CASSLDAGTSSYNEQFF; CDR3 DNA: TGTGCCAGCAGCTTAGACGCCGGGACTTCCTCCTACAATGAGCAGTTCTTC
clone size: NA; V gene: TRBV4-1; J gene: TRBJ1-1; D gene: NA; CDR3 protein: CASSQDSLLEAFF; CDR3 DNA: TGCGCCAGCAGCCAAGATTCGCTTCTAGAAGCTTTCTTT
clone size: NA; V gene: TRBV4-3; J gene: TRBJ2-3; D gene: TRBD2; CDR3 protein: CASSPGGRGTDTQYF; CDR3 DNA: TGCGCCAGCAGCCCGGGAGGCAGGGGCACAGATACGCAGTATTTT
clone size: NA; V gene: TRBV6-6; J gene: TRBJ2-4; D gene: TRBD1; CDR3 protein: CASQGGSLFQYF; CDR3 DNA: TGTGCCAGCCAAGGGGGCTCTCTCTTTCAGTACTTC
clone size: NA; V gene: TRBV19; J gene: TRBJ2-1; D gene: TRBD1; CDR3 protein: CASTTGQAYNEQFF; CDR3 DNA: TGTGCCAGTACCACGGGACAGGCCTACAATGAGCAGTTCTTC
clone size: few; V gene: TRBV9; J gene: TRBJ1-5; D gene: NA; CDR3 protein: CASSSGDQPQHF; CDR3 DNA: TGTGCCAGCAGCTCGGGGGATCAGCCCCAGCATTTT
clone size: NA; V gene: TRBV18; J gene: TRBJ1-5; D gene: NA; CDR3 protein: CASSPAGLTANQPQHF; CDR3 DNA: TGTGCCAGCTCACCAGCTGGACTCACAGCTAATCAGCCCCAGCATTTT
clone size: NA; V gene: TRBV6-5; J gene: TRBJ1-6; D gene: NA; CDR3 protein: CASRRDEAPLHF; CDR3 DNA: TGTGCCAGTCGGAGGGACGAGGCACCCCTCCACTTT
clone size: NA; V gene: TRBV28; J gene: TRBJ2-7; D gene: TRBD1; CDR3 protein: CASSLRGHEQYF; CDR3 DNA: TGTGCCAGCAGTCTAAGGGGGCACGAGCAGTACTTC
clone size: NA; V gene: TRBV7-8; J gene: TRBJ2-1; D gene: NA; CDR3 protein: CASSRSIEQFF; CDR3 DNA: TGTGCCAGCAGCCGCAGTATTGAGCAGTTCTTC
clone size: NA; V gene: TRBV5-1; J gene: TRBJ2-3; D gene: TRBD2; CDR3 protein: CASSSSGRYDTQYF; CDR3 DNA: TGCGCCAGCAGCAGTAGCGGGAGGTACGATACGCAGTATTTT
clone size: once; V gene: TRBV18; J gene: TRBJ2-3; D gene: NA; CDR3 protein: CASSPQRQDTQYF; CDR3 DNA: TGTGCCAGCTCACCTCAGCGGCAAGATACGCAGTATTTT
clone size: NA; V gene: TRBV5-5; J gene: TRBJ1-3; D gene: NA; CDR3 protein: CASSPNYSGNTIYF; CDR3 DNA: TGTGCCAGCAGCCCAAACTACTCTGGAAACACCATATATTTT
clone size: NA; V gene: TRBV2; J gene: TRBJ2-3; D gene: TRBD2; CDR3 protein: CASSENRASGRKDTQYF; CDR3 DNA: TGTGCCAGCAGTGAAAATAGGGCTAGCGGGAGAAAAGATACGCAGTATTTT
clone size: NA; V gene: TRBV12-3/TRBV12-4; J gene: TRBJ1-6; D gene: NA; CDR3 protein: CASSPQTGLIHF; CDR3 DNA: TGTGCCAGCAGTCCTCAGACAGGATTAATCCACTTT
clone size: NA; V gene: TRBV27; J gene: TRBJ2-1; D gene: TRBD2; CDR3 protein: CASSFEGTGPVAGRPRSYNEQFF; CDR3 DNA: TGTGCCAGCAGTTTTGAGGGAACAGGACCTGTAGCGGGGAGGCCTCGCTCCTACAATGAGCAGTTCTTC
clone size: NA; V gene: TRBV9; J gene: TRBJ2-1; D gene: TRBD2; CDR3 protein: CASSARLAGDIHNEQFF; CDR3 DNA: TGTGCCAGCAGCGCCCGACTAGCGGGAGATATCCACAATGAGCAGTTCTTC
clone size: NA; V gene: TRBV4-1; J gene: TRBJ2-1; D gene: NA; CDR3 protein: CASSSRQVNYEQFF; CDR3 DNA: TGCGCCAGCAGCTCGAGACAAGTGAATTATGAGCAGTTCTTC
clone size: NA; V gene: TRBV9; J gene: TRBJ2-7; D gene: TRBD1; CDR3 protein: CASSVDRGTYEQYF; CDR3 DNA: TGTGCCAGCAGCGTAGACAGGGGAACCTACGAGCAGTACTTC
clone size: NA; V gene: TRBV3-1/TRBV3-2; J gene: TRBJ2-2; D gene: NA; CDR3 protein: CASSQEGTFTGELFF; CDR3 DNA: TGTGCCAGCAGCCAAGAAGGGACTTTCACCGGGGAGCTGTTTTTT
clone size: NA; V gene: TRBV11-2; J gene: TRBJ1-6; D gene: NA; CDR3 protein: CASSQETGNSPLHF; CDR3 DNA: TGTGCCAGCAGCCAAGAAACGGGGAATTCACCCCTCCACTTT
clone size: NA; V gene: TRBV7-7; J gene: TRBJ2-1; D gene: NA; CDR3 protein: CASSRDSVLNEQFF; CDR3 DNA: TGTGCCAGCAGCCGGGACTCCGTCCTCAATGAGCAGTTCTTC
clone size: few; V gene: TRBV5-4; J gene: TRBJ2-4; D gene: TRBD1; CDR3 protein: CASSEGQLGNIQYF; CDR3 DNA: TGTGCCAGCAGCGAGGGACAGTTGGGAAACATTCAGTACTTC
clone size: NA; V gene: TRBV11-1; J gene: TRBJ2-2; D gene: TRBD1; CDR3 protein: CASRTGTGRSGELFF; CDR3 DNA: TGTGCCAGCAGAACCGGGACAGGGCGATCCGGGGAGCTGTTTTTT
clone size: NA; V gene: TRBV29-1; J gene: TRBJ1-2; D gene: TRBD1; CDR3 protein: CSVGQGSYGYTF; CDR3 DNA: TGCAGCGTAGGACAGGGTAGTTATGGCTACACCTTC
clone size: NA; V gene: TRBV5-1; J gene: TRBJ2-5; D gene: NA; CDR3 protein: CASSLVQETQYF; CDR3 DNA: TGCGCCAGCAGCTTGGTACAAGAGACCCAGTACTTC
clone size: NA; V gene: TRBV28; J gene: TRBJ2-7; D gene: TRBD1; CDR3 protein: CASRARTGTSYEQYF; CDR3 DNA: TGTGCCAGCAGAGCTCGGACAGGGACCTCCTACGAGCAGTACTTC